Below, 27 T cell receptor beta chains from the same sample are listed, as sequenced in a study of T cell repertoires in ileal Crohn's disease. Data came from immunoSEQ multiplex PCR; TCRdb stores just in-frame clones and leaves some out. Here the sample spans some 5,900 clones, about 85% being singletons. The sample comprised ileal tissue. The source is an adult with Crohn's disease.

This chain uses TRBV7-2 with TRBJ2-5; 11 bases are shared with TRBD2. J lost 4 bases, V lost 1 base, and 11 bases had no gene match. The germline V gene has CDR1 SGHTA and CDR2 FQGNSA. The CDR3 runs 18 residues. The CDR3 DNA reads as TGTGCCAGCAGCTTAGAGTTTAGCGGGGGGGCTTCCAGAGAGACCCAGTACTTC. Encoded protein: CASSLEFSGGASRETQYF.

The rearrangement joins TRBV30 to TRBJ1-1; no firm D call. V lost 4 bases, J lost 6 bases, and 9 bases lay in between. CDR1 and CDR2 (germline): GTSNPN, SVGIG (reference sequence). The CDR3 runs 11 residues. CDR3 DNA: TGTGCCTGGATACAAAATCCTGAAGCTTTCTTT. It translates to CAWIQNPEAFF.

The V gene is TRBV5-1, the J gene TRBJ2-5, with 7 bases fitting TRBD1. This CDR3 is 15 amino acids long. Germline V gives CDR1 SGHRS, CDR2 YFSETQ. The trim removed 0 bases at V and 2 bases at J, leaving 4 bases unmatched. The CDR3 sequence: CASSLGQGPQETQYF. CDR3 DNA sequence: TGCGCCAGCAGCTTGGGACAGGGACCTCAAGAGACCCAGTACTTC.

This clone was counted a single time. The chain is built from TRBV5-4 and TRBJ1-1; 7 bases match TRBD1. Germline-derived CDR1 and CDR2 are SGHNT and YYREEE (reference sequence). CDR3 size: 14 residues. V was pared by 1 base and J by 2 bases, with 2 bases of the junction left unmatched. CDR3 DNA sequence: TGTGCCAGCAGCTTGATAGGGGGCAACACTGAAGCTTTCTTT. Translating gives CASSLIGGNTEAFF.

This rearrangement joins TRBV11-2 to TRBJ1-2; the match to TRBD1 covers 7 bases. This CDR3 region has 15 residues. CDR1 is SGHAT and CDR2 is FQNNGV in the germline V gene. The ends lost 2 bases at V and 1 base at J; junction bases unmatched: 4. The CDR3 is CASSLPRDSNYGYTF. CDR3 nucleotide sequence: TGTGCCAGCAGCTTACCCCGGGACAGTAACTATGGCTACACCTTC.

V gene TRBV27 combines with J gene TRBJ1-5; D is perhaps TRBD1 (6 bases). The CDR3 spans 15 residues. V was cut by 5 bases and J by 9 bases, with 20 bases left in between. Germline V gene lookup returns CDR1 MNHEY and CDR2 SMNVEV (reference sequence). CDR3 sequence reads: CASSPGTLGRGPQHF. DNA of the CDR3: TGTGCCAGCAGTCCCGGGACACTTGGGCGAGGGCCCCAGCATTTT.

V is TRBV6-6 and J is TRBJ2-7; D uncertain. Trimming shortened V by 4 bases and J by 0 bases, and 16 bases separated the two germline ends. Germline V gene sequence: CDR1 MNHNY, CDR2 SVGAGI (reference sequence). The CDR3 has 16 amino acids. Here the CDR3 DNA reads TGTGCCAGCAGTTGGCTCGGGTCCACGAGCTCCTACGAGCAGTACTTC. The encoded protein is CASSWLGSTSSYEQYF.

The CDR3 sequence is CASTPERRHEQFF. The CDR3 nucleotides read TGTGCCAGCACCCCCGAGCGACGACATGAGCAGTTCTTC. The chain is built from TRBV2 and TRBJ2-1, with unresolved D. The CDR3 spans 13 residues. Looked up from germline, CDR1 is SNHLY and CDR2 is FYNNEI. Trimming cost V 7 bases and J 8 bases, with 15 bases left between them. The complete variable domain, with remaining parts taken from reference TRBV2 and TRBJ2-1, reads EPEVTQTPSHQVTQMGQEVILRCVPISNHLYFYWYRQILGQKVEFLVSFYNNEISEKSEIFDDQFSVERPDGSNFTLKIRSTKLEDSAMYFCASTPERRHEQFFGPGTRLTVL.

This sequence joins TRBV7-3 and TRBJ2-2, with unresolved D. The CDR3 has 14 residues. Trimming cost V 2 bases and J 3 bases, with 7 bases left between them. Germline CDR1 and CDR2: SGHTA and FQGTGA. The CDR3: CASSLSPYTGELFF. CDR3 DNA: TGTGCCAGCAGCTTATCCCCCTACACCGGGGAGCTGTTTTTT.

This chain links TRBV6-1 with TRBJ2-2; the match to TRBD2 covers 12 bases. Germline V gene sequence: CDR1 MNHNS, CDR2 SASEGT. The CDR3 length is 19 residues. The trim removed 2 bases at V and 0 bases at J, leaving 7 bases unmatched. For the CDR3, the DNA is TGTGCCAGCAGTGAAAAGGGGACTAGCGGGTATACGAACACCGGGGAGCTGTTTTTT. Translating gives CASSEKGTSGYTNTGELFF.

This chain uses TRBV2 with TRBJ1-1; TRBD1 might be the D (6 bases). The CDR3 contains 13 residues. Trimming pared 5 bases from V and 1 base from J, leaving 8 bases between. Per germline, CDR1 SNHLY and CDR2 FYNNEI. The DNA for the CDR3 is TGTGCCAGCAGTCCGACAGGGAACACTGAAGCTTTCTTT. Translated: CASSPTGNTEAFF. The full variable domain, its missing parts supplied by reference TRBV2 and TRBJ1-1, is EPEVTQTPSHQVTQMGQEVILRCVPISNHLYFYWYRQILGQKVEFLVSFYNNEISEKSEIFDDQFSVERPDGSNFTLKIRSTKLEDSAMYFCASSPTGNTEAFFGQGTRLTVV.

The chain joins TRBV29-1 to TRBJ2-4, with 8 bases aligning to TRBD1. The CDR3 extends over 12 amino acids. Trimming cost V 6 bases and J 8 bases; bases outside gene matches: 6. Germline CDR1 is SQVTM and CDR2 is ANQGSEA. CDR3 residues: CSVTGVEDIQYF. DNA of the CDR3: TGCAGCGTGACAGGGGTGGAGGACATTCAGTACTTC.

The chain joins TRBV5-1 to TRBJ1-3; D remains ambiguous. Germline V gene data show CDR1 as SGHRS and CDR2 as YFSETQ. The V end lost 0 bases, the J end lost 4 bases, and 8 bases lay between the germline ends. This CDR3 has 14 residues. The CDR3 region has the DNA TGCGCCAGCAGCTTGGGGGCTGACGGAAACACCATATATTTT. This translates into CASSLGADGNTIYF.

In its sample, this clone was seen a few times. This sequence joins TRBV20-1 and TRBJ2-1; TRBD2 might be the D (6 bases). From germline, CDR1 is DFQATT and CDR2 SNEGSKA (reference sequence). V dropped 3 bases and J dropped 14 bases, with 14 bases sitting between them. The CDR3 totals 11 residues. CDR3 coding DNA: TGCAGTGCTAGCTGGCTAGCGATGAAGTTCTTC. It specifies CSASWLAMKFF.

The chain recombines TRBV28 with TRBJ1-4; 10 bases match TRBD1. The germline gives CDR1 MDHEN, CDR2 SYDVKM. With 6 bases clipped from V and 8 bases from J, the junction kept 6 bases outside the gene matches. The CDR3 spans 14 residues. Here the CDR3 DNA reads TGTGCCAGCAGCTCTGACAGGGGGCGCGAAAAACTGTTTTTT. Protein: CASSSDRGREKLFF.

The chain employs TRBV4-3 and TRBJ1-5, with 7 bases identical to TRBD1. Germline V gives CDR1 LGHNA, CDR2 YSLEER. V was clipped by 9 bases and J by 0 bases; unmatched bases: 8. The CDR3 totals 15 residues. Written as DNA, the CDR3 is TGCGCCAGTTCACAGGGGCAAGGTAGCAATCAGCCCCAGCATTTT. This translates into CASSQGQGSNQPQHF.

The chain recombines TRBV19 with TRBJ1-1, with no clear D. Looked up from germline, CDR1 is LNHDA and CDR2 is SQIVND (reference sequence). CDR3 length: 15 residues. V lost 1 base and J 1 base, leaving 10 bases between the germline ends. The CDR3 bases are TGTGCCAGTAGTATAGCTAACCTCCAGAACACTGAAGCTTTCTTT. This gives the protein CASSIANLQNTEAFF. The full variable domain, rest sourced from reference TRBV19 and TRBJ1-1, is DGGITQSPKYLFRKEGQNVTLSCEQNLNHDAMYWYRQDPGQGLRLIYYSQIVNDFQKGDIAEGYSVSREKKESFPLTVTSAQKNPTAFYLCASSIANLQNTEAFFGQGTRLTVV.

The V call is TRBV15, the J call TRBJ2-5, with a weak D call TRBD2 (6 bases). Germline CDR1 LNHNV, CDR2 YYDKDF (reference sequence). The CDR3 extends over 14 amino acids. V lost 4 bases and J lost 1, with 10 bases in between. This CDR3 is CATSTPGVQETQYF. The DNA for the CDR3 is TGTGCCACCAGCACACCGGGGGTCCAAGAGACCCAGTACTTC.

The chain carries TRBV7-2 and TRBJ1-1; a possible D gene is TRBD1 (5 bases). Trimming removed 1 base from V and 6 bases from J, with 9 bases in between. The CDR3 sequence is 13 residues long. Per the germline V gene, CDR1 is SGHTA and CDR2 is FQGNSA. CDR3 loop: CASSLGQTPEAFF. As DNA, the CDR3 is TGTGCCAGCAGCTTAGGACAGACCCCTGAAGCTTTCTTT.

V usage is TRBV2 and J usage is TRBJ1-3; a possible D gene is TRBD1 (6 bases). V gave up 1 base and J gave up 0 bases, with 16 bases separating them. CDR1 and CDR2 (germline): SNHLY, FYNNEI. The length of the CDR3 is 18 residues. CDR3 nucleotides: TGTGCCAGCAGTGAAGGGAGATACGGACAGCTCTCTGGAAACACCATATATTTT. Translated, it gives CASSEGRYGQLSGNTIYF.

The chain recombines TRBV5-1 with TRBJ2-2, with D possibly being TRBD2 (5 bases). V was shortened by 5 bases and J by 4 bases, with 12 bases between the two germline ends. Germline V gene sequence: CDR1 SGHRS, CDR2 YFSETQ. The CDR3 runs 14 residues. CDR3 bases: TGCGCCAGCAGGGGCGGGCTCGGCACCGGGGAGCTGTTTTTT. Encoded protein: CASRGGLGTGELFF.

The chain is built from TRBV7-2 and TRBJ2-4, with D perhaps matching TRBD1 (6 bases). Germline loops: CDR1 SGHTA, CDR2 FQGNSA. This CDR3 is 14 amino acids long. V dropped 5 bases and J dropped 3 bases, with 11 bases sitting between them. The chain's CDR3 is CASSAGALKNIQYF. The CDR3 DNA is TGTGCCAGCAGCGCAGGGGCCCTCAAAAACATTCAGTACTTC.

This clone appeared a few times. The V and J genes are TRBV2 and TRBJ2-1, with a possible D match to TRBD1 (5 bases). CDR1 is SNHLY and CDR2 is FYNNEI in the germline V gene. V lost 6 bases to trimming and J lost 5 bases, with 11 bases between them. CDR3 length: 13 amino acids. CDR3 sequence reads: CASSRLQDNEQFF. The CDR3 coding sequence is TGTGCCAGCAGCCGCCTACAGGACAATGAGCAGTTCTTC.

Only a few counts were recorded for this clone. The V call is TRBV30, the J call TRBJ2-1, with D maybe TRBD2 (7 bases). This CDR3 has 12 amino acids. Trimming removed 3 bases at V and 10 bases at J, with 13 bases between. Germline-derived CDR1 and CDR2 are GTSNPN and SVGIG (reference sequence). DNA for the CDR3: TGTGCCTGGAGGGGGGGGGCACAGGAGCAGTTCTTC. Amino acid sequence: CAWRGGAQEQFF.

The V and J genes are TRBV7-6 and TRBJ2-7, with 8 bases fitting TRBD2. Germline V gene data show CDR1 as SGHVS and CDR2 as FNYEAQ. The ends lost 5 bases at V and 2 bases at J; junction bases unmatched: 2. The CDR3 is 13 residues long. The CDR3 sequence is CASSAGLAYEQYF. The CDR3 DNA reads as TGTGCCAGCAGCGCGGGACTAGCCTACGAGCAGTACTTC.

The chain combines TRBV2 with TRBJ2-2, with a tentative D call TRBD2 (5 bases). V was clipped by 6 bases and J by 4 bases, with 15 bases between them. The length of the CDR3 is 15 residues. Germline V CDR1 and CDR2: SNHLY, FYNNEI. CDR3 protein: CASRAQRFSTGELFF. The CDR3 bases are TGTGCCAGCAGGGCCCAGCGGTTCTCCACCGGGGAGCTGTTTTTT.

The chain couples TRBV11-2 to TRBJ2-1; 12 nucleotides align to TRBD2. There are 18 residues in the CDR3. In germline, CDR1 is SGHAT, CDR2 FQNNGV. V shed 0 bases and J 2 bases; nucleotides not matched to a gene: 5. Here the CDR3 reads CASSLDGASGGAYNEQFF. For the CDR3, the DNA is TGTGCCAGCAGCTTAGATGGGGCTAGCGGGGGGGCCTACAATGAGCAGTTCTTC.